These T cell receptor beta chains were read from a single sample in a study of T cell repertoires in ileal Crohn's disease. The assay was immunoSEQ multiplex PCR, and TCRdb's table has in-frame clones only and misses some. The sample consists of about 8,000 clones, approximately 96% of them appearing once. Sample: ileal tissue. These receptor sequences come from an adult with Crohn's disease. Each CDR3 is given without its conserved first and last residue. D genes are given only for firm matches.

CDR3 protein: ASPSGDGNIQY; J gene: TRBJ2-4; V gene: TRBV2; D gene: TRBD2
CDR3 protein: AWSVPGVRAGELF; J gene: TRBJ2-2; V gene: TRBV30; D gene: NA
CDR3 protein: ASSIGTGGTDTQY; J gene: TRBJ2-3; V gene: TRBV19; D gene: NA
CDR3 protein: ASSGQNTGELF; J gene: TRBJ2-2; V gene: TRBV5-1; D gene: NA
CDR3 protein: ASSPGQGYTGELF; J gene: TRBJ2-2; V gene: TRBV6-6; D gene: TRBD1
CDR3 protein: ASSRLGTGNSETQY; J gene: TRBJ2-5; V gene: TRBV25-1; D gene: TRBD1
CDR3 protein: ASSRGQGDNY; J gene: TRBJ2-7; V gene: TRBV5-4; D gene: TRBD1
CDR3 protein: ASSPDRGDYGYT; J gene: TRBJ1-2; V gene: TRBV18; D gene: TRBD1
CDR3 protein: ASSLDRGRFGNTIY; J gene: TRBJ1-3; V gene: TRBV7-2; D gene: TRBD1
CDR3 protein: ASSETGGAYEQY; J gene: TRBJ2-7; V gene: TRBV6-1; D gene: NA
CDR3 protein: ASSEGLNYGYT; J gene: TRBJ1-2; V gene: TRBV10-1; D gene: NA
CDR3 protein: ASSFVDRGPNEQF; J gene: TRBJ2-1; V gene: TRBV28; D gene: TRBD1
CDR3 protein: ASSFSRTGYNEQF; J gene: TRBJ2-1; V gene: TRBV6-5; D gene: TRBD1
CDR3 protein: ASSERTGAGELF; J gene: TRBJ2-2; V gene: TRBV9; D gene: TRBD1
CDR3 protein: ASSQLAGSSYEQY; J gene: TRBJ2-7; V gene: TRBV5-6; D gene: TRBD2
CDR3 protein: ASSVDPPGTMNTEAF; J gene: TRBJ1-1; V gene: TRBV9; D gene: NA